This T cell receptor (beta chain) stems from a study of T cell changes during pregnancy in multiple sclerosis (dated by TCRdb to the late 2010s). About the study as a whole: In women with multiple sclerosis, the researchers looked at how the T cell repertoire shifted as pregnancy progressed.

Details on this clone: Its antigen specificity is not known. One base away there is no much larger clone; base qualities are not given.

Libraries were made using the immunoSEQ multiplex PCR assay. Held by TCRdb, this immuneACCESS table contains in-frame sequences only and omits some clones. Under half of the omission traces to an unresolved V gene where checked; the cause of the rest is unknown. In all, the sample holds 50,000 to 70,000 clones, and 91% of those were seen once. Together, the top ten hold 1% to 1.5% of the sample. From its cysteine to its phenylalanine, the CDR3 spans 15 amino acids. The CDR3 DNA has 45 bases and is translated from base 1. V and J are trimmed by 6 bases and 7 bases, and the gene matches miss 8 bases of the junction. Via the germline V gene (reference sequence), CDR1 is MNHEY and CDR2 SMNVEV.

Sample: peripheral blood, taken after pregnancy. This TCR was recovered from a female donor in good health, enrolled as a control in a pregnancy study. This chain joins TRBV27 to TRBJ2-2; TRBD2 agrees with 10 junctional bases. The sequence in DNA is TGTGCCAGCAGCAGCGGGGGGGCCGGTGTCGGGGAGCTGTTTTTT. This yields the protein CASSSGGAGVGELFF.